Below, 7 T cell receptor beta chains from the same sample are listed, as sequenced in a study of blood T cell repertoires in COVID-19. Repertoires were generated with immunoSEQ multiplex PCR, while TCRdb's copy carries only in-frame clones and drops some. The table has 310,000 or so clones, more than 70% seen once; the top ten hold roughly 6.7%. Sequences were obtained from peripheral blood. These receptors all stem from a man in his late teens or twenties who had recovered from COVID-19.

This chain links TRBV12-3 or TRBV12-4 with TRBJ1-1; D unclear. The length of the CDR3 is 12 residues. Trimming stripped 5 bases from V and 7 bases from J, with 11 bases between. The CDR3 nucleotides are TGTGCCAGCAGTCCGACACCTAATGAAGCTTTCTTT. Translation: CASSPTPNEAFF.

The rearrangement joins TRBV5-1 to TRBJ2-3, with D possibly TRBD1 on 5 matching bases. The germline V and J ends were trimmed by 0 bases and 4 bases, with 12 bases remaining between them. The CDR3 is 15 residues long. Looked up from germline, CDR1 is SGHRS and CDR2 is YFSETQ. The CDR3 bases are TGCGCCAGCAGCTTGGCCGGGCAGGGCGCAGATACGCAGTATTTT. Its protein is CASSLAGQGADTQYF.

This clone is a singleton in its sample. The CDR3 sequence: CASSLWGRQTYNSPLHF. CDR3 sequence (DNA): TGTGCCAGCAGTTTATGGGGGCGGCAGACCTATAATTCACCCCTCCACTTT. V usage is TRBV27 and J usage is TRBJ1-6; D might be TRBD1 (6 bases). V was pared by 1 base and J by 2 bases, with 12 bases between. The CDR3 is made up of 17 amino acids. Germline CDR1 is MNHEY and CDR2 is SMNVEV (reference sequence).

This clone showed up just once. The J gene is TRBJ2-4, the V gene TRBV6-5; 7 bases align to TRBD1. The CDR3 has 14 amino acids. Germline V gives CDR1 MNHEY, CDR2 SVGAGI. V lost 6 bases, J lost 1 base, and 3 bases stayed unmatched. CDR3 sequence (DNA): TGTGCCAGCAGGAAACAGGGGGCCAAAAACATTCAGTACTTC. It codes for CASRKQGAKNIQYF.

J is TRBJ1-1 and V is TRBV19; D gene ambiguous. Germline V gene sequence: CDR1 LNHDA, CDR2 SQIVND (reference sequence). This CDR3 region has 16 residues. V dropped 5 bases and J dropped 0 bases, with 16 bases sitting between them. CDR3 loop: CASSLRGSLLNTEAFF. The CDR3 coding sequence is TGTGCCAGTAGTCTGCGAGGGAGCTTGCTGAACACTGAAGCTTTCTTT.

V gene TRBV27 combines with J gene TRBJ2-1; possibly TRBD2 for D (6 bases). This CDR3 is 13 amino acids long. The V gene's germline CDR1 is MNHEY and CDR2 SMNVEV (reference sequence). Trimming removed 4 bases at V and 6 bases at J, with 10 bases between. The CDR3 DNA reads as TGTGCCAGCAGTTCCGATAGCGGCAATGAGCAGTTCTTC. Translation: CASSSDSGNEQFF.

The chain links TRBV9 to TRBJ2-5; tentatively, D is TRBD2 (5 bases). This CDR3 comprises 17 residues. V was cut by 0 bases and J by 3 bases, with 18 bases left in between. Germline CDR1 SGDLS, CDR2 YYNGEE. In nucleotides, the CDR3 is TGTGCCAGCAGCGTAGGAAGTAGCGTGGGTTCGGAAGAGACCCAGTACTTC. Residues: CASSVGSSVGSEETQYF. Full variable domain (outside the CDR3, taken from reference TRBV9 and TRBJ2-5): DSGVTQTPKHLITATGQRVTLRCSPRSGDLSVYWYQQSLDQGLQFLIQYYNGEERAKGNILERFSAQQFPDLHSELNLSSLELGDSALYFCASSVGSSVGSEETQYFGPGTRLLVL.